The next 19 T cell receptor beta chains were all read from a single sample in a study of CD8 T cells in Susac syndrome (dated by TCRdb to 2018 to 2020). The method was the immunoSEQ multiplex PCR assay. RNA was extracted using the RNeasy kit, and about 0.45 to 1 microgram was reverse transcribed with random hexamers. TCRdb trimmed the raw reads at Q25, called clones with MiXCR and kept productive beta chains. Duplicate CDR3 protein sequences are folded into a single record with the most common DNA and genes. Within this sample are 100,000 to 150,000 distinct CDR3 sequences, with about 95% of them counted one time only. 0.21% of the sample comes from the top ten. Sequencing used CD8+ T cells from PBMCs. These TCRs come from a human donor with Susac syndrome.

The chain couples TRBV30 to TRBJ2-5, with TRBD2 matching over 14 bases. This CDR3 comprises 17 residues. V shed 5 bases and J 4 bases; nucleotides not matched to a gene: 12. Germline CDR1 GTSNPN, CDR2 SVGIG (reference sequence). The DNA for the CDR3 is TGTGCCTGGGGACAGGGGGCCGGACTAGCGGGGGGAGAGACCCAGTACTTC. Translated: CAWGQGAGLAGGETQYF.

The genes are TRBV20-1 and TRBJ1-5, with D maybe TRBD1 (5 bases). V dropped 4 bases and J dropped 4 bases, with 14 bases sitting between them. Germline CDR1 reads DFQATT; CDR2 reads SNEGSKA (reference sequence). This CDR3 region has 14 residues. The CDR3 DNA reads TGCAGTGCTAACATGGGGGGACCGAATCAGCCCCAGCATTTT. Its translation: CSANMGGPNQPQHF.

V usage is TRBV20-1 and J usage is TRBJ1-1; D ambiguous. This CDR3 has 13 residues. Germline CDR1 reads DFQATT; CDR2 reads SNEGSKA (reference sequence). The V and J ends lost 0 bases and 8 bases respectively, with 13 bases between them. CDR3 sequence reads: CSARETLRTEAFF. DNA for the CDR3: TGCAGTGCTAGAGAGACACTAAGGACCGAAGCTTTCTTT.

V and J are TRBV12-3 or TRBV12-4 and TRBJ2-3; 8 bases map to TRBD2. The length of the CDR3 is 14 residues. Trimming cost V 10 bases and J 0 bases; bases outside gene matches: 6. The CDR3 sequence: CANGGASSTDTQYF. In DNA form, the CDR3 reads TGTGCCAACGGGGGGGCATCAAGCACAGATACGCAGTATTTT.

The rearrangement joins TRBV5-1 to TRBJ1-1; unclear D gene. Germline-derived CDR1 and CDR2 are SGHRS and YFSETQ. The CDR3 is 16 amino acids. V was cut by 4 bases and J by 0 bases, with 16 bases left in between. This CDR3 is CASSLTWGDLNTEAFF. CDR3 in DNA: TGCGCCAGCAGCCTTACTTGGGGAGATTTGAACACTGAAGCTTTCTTT. Full variable domain (rest looked up from reference TRBV5-1 and TRBJ1-1): KAGVTQTPRYLIKTRGQQVTLSCSPISGHRSVSWYQQTPGQGLQFLFEYFSETQRNKGNFPGRFSGRQFSNSRSEMNVSTLELGDSALYLCASSLTWGDLNTEAFFGQGTRLTVV.

The chain employs TRBV25-1 and TRBJ1-2; no clear D gene. The V gene lost 5 bases and the J gene lost 4 bases, with 5 bases spanning the gap. Germline V gene data show CDR1 as MGHDK and CDR2 as SYGVNS. The CDR3 is 11 amino acids. In DNA, the CDR3 is TGTGCCAGCAGTTGGGGCTATGGCTACACCTTC. Its translation: CASSWGYGYTF.

The chain employs TRBV20-1 and TRBJ1-2; 8 bases align to TRBD1. Germline CDR1 is DFQATT and CDR2 is SNEGSKA (reference sequence). V trimming: 6 bases; J trimming: 5 bases; junction bases outside the gene matches: 14. This CDR3 has 15 residues. The CDR3 sequence is CSADAGGQGLYGYTF. DNA of the CDR3: TGCAGTGCAGACGCGGGCGGACAGGGACTATATGGCTACACCTTC.

The chain uses TRBV28 and TRBJ2-7; 9 nucleotides line up with TRBD1. The V segment lost 6 bases and the J segment 3 bases; nucleotides outside the gene matches: 6. CDR1 and CDR2 (germline): MDHEN, SYDVKM. The CDR3 sequence is 14 residues long. The CDR3 here is CASRRTGAIYEQYF. The CDR3 bases are TGTGCCAGCAGGAGGACAGGGGCCATCTACGAGCAGTACTTC.

This clonotype has a handful of counts. The V and J genes are TRBV5-4 and TRBJ2-5; tentative D call: TRBD2 (6 bases). CDR3 length equals 13 residues. V was cut by 1 base and J by 3 bases, with 7 bases left in between. CDR1 is SGHNT and CDR2 is YYREEE in the germline V gene (reference sequence). The CDR3 DNA reads as TGTGCCAGCAGCTTGCGCGGGGAAGAGACCCAGTACTTC. Protein product: CASSLRGEETQYF.

As DNA, the CDR3 is TGTGCCACCAGTGATTTGCCAGGGGCAGGGATGACCTACAATGAGCAGTTCTTC. Amino acid sequence: CATSDLPGAGMTYNEQFF. V gene TRBV24-1 combines with J gene TRBJ2-1; tentative D call: TRBD1 (6 bases). V gave up 0 bases and J gave up 2 bases, with 16 bases separating them. The CDR3 runs 18 residues. Germline CDR1 KGHDR, CDR2 SFDVKD.

The rearrangement uses TRBV18 and TRBJ2-7; 10 positions match TRBD2. The germline gives CDR1 KGHSH, CDR2 LQKENI. J lost 2 bases, V lost 5 bases, and 9 bases had no gene match. CDR3 length: 16 residues. CDR3 coding DNA: TGTGCCAGCTCAGACCCGACTAGCGGGCCCCCCTACGAGCAGTACTTC. Its translation is CASSDPTSGPPYEQYF.

V is TRBV18 and J is TRBJ1-2; TRBD1 agrees at 7 bases. CDR3 length: 16 residues. Trimming removed 0 bases from V and 1 base from J; junction bases left unmatched: 5. From germline, CDR1 is KGHSH and CDR2 LQKENI. CDR3 region: CASSPPGQELNYGYTF. The CDR3 DNA is TGTGCCAGCTCACCACCCGGACAGGAGCTTAACTATGGCTACACCTTC.

The chain carries TRBV20-1 and TRBJ2-5; TRBD1 matches 8 bases. Germline assignment: CDR1 DFQATT and CDR2 SNEGSKA (reference sequence). The CDR3 contains 15 residues. Trimming took 4 bases from V and 0 from J; bases not matched to a gene: 7. CDR3 in DNA: TGCAGTGCTAATACAGGGGGGTGGAACCAAGAGACCCAGTACTTC. Amino acid sequence: CSANTGGWNQETQYF.

The rearrangement links TRBV6-2 or TRBV6-3 to TRBJ2-6; the D is unclear. V was trimmed by 6 bases and J by 4 bases, leaving 13 bases between them. Germline values: CDR1 MNHEY, CDR2 SVGEGT. The CDR3 has 15 residues. The CDR3 DNA reads TGTGCCAGCAGCCCACGGGTGGAAGGGGCCAACGTCCTGACTTTC. This encodes CASSPRVEGANVLTF.

The chain has TRBV30 and TRBJ2-1; TRBD2 matches at 12 bases. The V segment lost 2 bases and the J segment 8 bases; nucleotides outside the gene matches: 13. Germline CDR1 GTSNPN, CDR2 SVGIG (reference sequence). The CDR3 contains 17 residues. The CDR3 DNA follows: TGTGCCTGGAGTACCCTCCTAGCGGGGGGGCCTTGGTATGAGCAGTTCTTC. This encodes CAWSTLLAGGPWYEQFF.

The chain couples TRBV5-1 to TRBJ2-1; 8 nucleotides match TRBD1. The ends lost 2 bases at V and 2 bases at J; junction bases unmatched: 6. This CDR3 is 16 amino acids long. Germline V lookup: CDR1 SGHRS, CDR2 YFSETQ. CDR3 nucleotides: TGCGCCAGCAGCTTTCGGCAGGGGGCTACCTACAATGAGCAGTTCTTC. It yields the protein CASSFRQGATYNEQFF.

The genes are TRBV27 and TRBJ1-1; D not certain. V was clipped by 4 bases and J by 5 bases, with 14 bases between them. Germline V gene lookup returns CDR1 MNHEY and CDR2 SMNVEV (reference sequence). This CDR3 comprises 14 residues. This CDR3 reads CASSSNSMGTEAFF. The CDR3 DNA is TGTGCCAGCAGTTCCAACAGCATGGGGACTGAAGCTTTCTTT.

The rearrangement links TRBV15 to TRBJ2-7; 8 nucleotides align to TRBD2. Germline lookup yields CDR1 LNHNV and CDR2 YYDKDF (reference sequence). Unmatched junction bases numbered 14, after V lost 0 bases and J lost 4 bases. This CDR3 region has 18 residues. CDR3 in DNA: TGTGCCACCAGCAGAGATCAGGCGACGGCGGGAGGAGATTACGAGCAGTACTTC. Translating it yields CATSRDQATAGGDYEQYF. The full variable domain, with the rest looked up from reference TRBV15 and TRBJ2-7, is DAMVIQNPRYQVTQFGKPVTLSCSQTLNHNVMYWYQQKSSQAPKLLFHYYDKDFNNEADTPDNFQSRRPNTSFCFLDIRSPGLGDTAMYLCATSRDQATAGGDYEQYFGPGTRLTVT.

V and J are TRBV7-8 and TRBJ2-3; D is perhaps TRBD2 (6 bases). Germline assignment: CDR1 SGHVS and CDR2 FQNEAQ. The CDR3 is 16 amino acids. The V gene lost 0 bases and the J gene lost 2 bases, with 12 bases spanning the gap. CDR3 DNA: TGTGCCAGCAGCTTAGCGGGGGGTGGGGTCACAGATACGCAGTATTTT. Its translation is CASSLAGGGVTDTQYF.